These 13 T cell receptor beta chains were all obtained from the same sample, sequenced in a study of shared clonotypes between healthy human individuals. Clones were read by immunoSEQ multiplex PCR, and TCRdb kept only the in-frame ones, dropping some. This table has about 2.4 million clones, roughly 93% appearing once. Sequencing was carried out using naive CD4+ T cells from PBMCs. The subset denotes: CD45RA+ positively selected. The origin of the receptors is a man between 18 and 35 years old in good health. Some clones in this sample may be carry-over from other donors' samples.

Worth noting for this clone: Other DNA variants within this sample encode the same CDR3. The J gene is TRBJ1-1, the V gene TRBV7-8, with a weak D call TRBD1 (6 bases). The CDR3 sequence is 15 residues long. Trimming removed 1 base at V and 0 bases at J, with 9 bases between. CDR1 is SGHVS and CDR2 is FQNEAQ in the germline V gene. In DNA, the CDR3 is TGTGCCAGCAGCTTAGGGCGGGGGCTGAACACTGAAGCTTTCTTT. It translates to CASSLGRGLNTEAFF. Full variable domain (remainder filled in from reference TRBV7-8 and TRBJ1-1): GAGVSQSPRYKVAKRGQDVALRCDPISGHVSLFWYQQALGQGPEFLTYFQNEAQLDKSGLPSDRFFAERPEGSVSTLKIQRTQQEDSAVYLCASSLGRGLNTEAFFGQGTRLTVV.

The V and J genes are TRBV7-6 and TRBJ2-7; tentative D call: TRBD1 (6 bases). This CDR3 spans 14 amino acids. Germline-derived CDR1 and CDR2 are SGHVS and FNYEAQ. The V and J ends lost 6 bases and 2 bases respectively, with 14 bases between them. This chain's CDR3 is CASRRTAVAYEQYF. In DNA form, the CDR3 reads TGTGCCAGCAGGCGGACAGCCGTCGCCTACGAGCAGTACTTC.

Details on this clone: Within the sample, other DNA sequences also encode this same CDR3. The chain couples TRBV30 to TRBJ2-5, with D uncertain. From germline, CDR1 is GTSNPN and CDR2 SVGIG (reference sequence). Trimming left V 0 bases short and J 1 base short, with 6 bases between. The CDR3 has 13 amino acids. In DNA, the CDR3 is TGTGCCTGGAGTGTTTCCAGCCAAGAGACCCAGTACTTC. Translation: CAWSVSSQETQYF. Drawing the rest from reference TRBV30 and TRBJ2-5, the complete variable domain is SQTIHQWPATLVQPVGSPLSLECTVEGTSNPNLYWYRQAAGRGLQLLFYSVGIGQISSEVPQNLSASRPQDRQFILSSKKLLLSDSGFYLCAWSVSSQETQYFGPGTRLLVL.

The gene calls are TRBV28 and TRBJ2-1; 14 nucleotides line up with TRBD2. V lost 6 bases and J lost 4; bases outside the gene matches: 5. The CDR3 extends over 16 amino acids. Looked up from germline, CDR1 is MDHEN and CDR2 is SYDVKM. The CDR3 region is CASRSRLAGGYNEQFF. The CDR3 DNA is TGTGCCAGCAGATCCCGACTAGCGGGAGGGTACAATGAGCAGTTCTTC. The variable domain in full, completed from reference TRBV28 and TRBJ2-1, reads DVKVTQSSRYLVKRTGEKVFLECVQDMDHENMFWYRQDPGLGLRLIYFSYDVKMKEKGDIPEGYSVSREKKERFSLILESASTNQTSMYLCASRSRLAGGYNEQFFGPGTRLTVL.

With regard to this clone: This sample includes further DNA sequences coding for the same CDR3. CDR3 amino acids: CASSLGGSSYNEQFF. CDR3 coding DNA: TGCGCCAGCAGCTTGGGGGGTTCCTCCTACAATGAGCAGTTCTTC. The chain uses TRBV5-1 and TRBJ2-1; D gene unclear. V lost 0 bases and J 0 bases, leaving 7 bases between the germline ends. In germline, CDR1 is SGHRS, CDR2 YFSETQ. This CDR3 comprises 15 residues.

The V gene is TRBV5-8, the J gene TRBJ1-1; D is ambiguous. Germline V lookup: CDR1 SGHTS, CDR2 YDEGEE. V lost 0 bases and J 6 bases, leaving 9 bases between the germline ends. This CDR3 comprises 13 residues. This CDR3 is CASSLALGPEAFF. CDR3 DNA: TGTGCCAGCAGCTTGGCCCTGGGCCCTGAAGCTTTCTTT.

The chain joins TRBV28 to TRBJ2-7, with no clear D. Deletions cut 5 bases from V and 5 bases from J, with 7 bases between. The CDR3 is 11 residues long. CDR1 is MDHEN and CDR2 is SYDVKM in the germline V gene. The CDR3 protein is CASSTWDEQYF. CDR3 DNA: TGTGCCAGCAGTACTTGGGACGAGCAGTACTTC. Full variable domain (missing parts from reference TRBV28 and TRBJ2-7): DVKVTQSSRYLVKRTGEKVFLECVQDMDHENMFWYRQDPGLGLRLIYFSYDVKMKEKGDIPEGYSVSREKKERFSLILESASTNQTSMYLCASSTWDEQYFGPGTRLTVT.

This chain uses TRBV7-2 with TRBJ2-7; TRBD1 matches at 11 bases. Trimming removed 3 bases from V and 6 bases from J; junction bases left unmatched: 4. The germline CDR1 and CDR2 sequences are SGHTA and FQGNSA. The length of the CDR3 is 14 residues. CDR3 residues: CASSFRTGGLEQYF. In nucleotides, the CDR3 is TGTGCCAGCAGCTTCAGGACAGGGGGCCTCGAGCAGTACTTC.

The chain recombines TRBV5-1 with TRBJ2-1, with TRBD2 identical over 10 bases. The CDR3 loop spans 16 amino acids. Per germline, CDR1 SGHRS and CDR2 YFSETQ. Trimming cost V 1 base and J 8 bases; bases outside gene matches: 9. CDR3 in DNA: TGCGCCAGCAGCTTGTTGGCTAGCGGGAGTACCGATGAGCAGTTCTTC. Its translation: CASSLLASGSTDEQFF. Using reference TRBV5-1 and TRBJ2-1 for the parts outside the CDR3, the full variable domain is KAGVTQTPRYLIKTRGQQVTLSCSPISGHRSVSWYQQTPGQGLQFLFEYFSETQRNKGNFPGRFSGRQFSNSRSEMNVSTLELGDSALYLCASSLLASGSTDEQFFGPGTRLTVL.

The table lists this clone with a few counts. The chain links TRBV5-6 to TRBJ2-7; TRBD1 agrees at 8 bases. The CDR3 is 14 amino acids. Trimming removed 4 bases from V and 3 bases from J; junction bases left unmatched: 6. Germline V gene lookup returns CDR1 SGHDT and CDR2 YYEEEE. CDR3 nucleotide sequence: TGTGCCAGCAGCAGGACAGGGAATCGCTACGAGCAGTACTTC. This encodes CASSRTGNRYEQYF.

Comment on this clone: Other DNA sequences in the same sample also yield this CDR3. The chain combines TRBV27 with TRBJ1-2; the match to TRBD1 covers 7 bases. V was pared by 5 bases and J by 4 bases, with 4 bases of the junction left unmatched. Germline CDR1 MNHEY, CDR2 SMNVEV (reference sequence). This CDR3 comprises 13 residues. CDR3 residues: CASSPRTGYGYTF. The CDR3 nucleotides read TGTGCCAGCAGTCCCCGGACAGGCTATGGCTACACCTTC.

The chain is built from TRBV28 and TRBJ2-7; perhaps TRBD2 as D (6 bases). Deletions cut 8 bases from V and 0 bases from J, with 17 bases between. Germline CDR1 MDHEN, CDR2 SYDVKM. This CDR3 contains 15 residues. In DNA, the CDR3 is TGTGCCAGCTCTAGGCCCAGCGGGTACTCCTACGAGCAGTACTTC. Its translation: CASSRPSGYSYEQYF.

The sample holds one count of this clone. This chain uses TRBV5-6 with TRBJ1-3; D is ambiguous. With 0 bases removed from V and 5 bases from J, the gap between germline ends came to 6 bases. The CDR3 covers 13 residues. Germline V lookup: CDR1 SGHDT, CDR2 YYEEEE. This CDR3 reads CASSLDGRNTIYF. The CDR3, as DNA: TGTGCCAGCAGCTTGGATGGCAGAAACACCATATATTTT. The complete variable domain, with remaining parts taken from reference TRBV5-6 and TRBJ1-3, reads DAGVTQSPTHLIKTRGQQVTLRCSPKSGHDTVSWYQQALGQGPQFIFQYYEEEERQRGNFPDRFSGHQFPNYSSELNVNALLLGDSALYLCASSLDGRNTIYFGEGSWLTVV.